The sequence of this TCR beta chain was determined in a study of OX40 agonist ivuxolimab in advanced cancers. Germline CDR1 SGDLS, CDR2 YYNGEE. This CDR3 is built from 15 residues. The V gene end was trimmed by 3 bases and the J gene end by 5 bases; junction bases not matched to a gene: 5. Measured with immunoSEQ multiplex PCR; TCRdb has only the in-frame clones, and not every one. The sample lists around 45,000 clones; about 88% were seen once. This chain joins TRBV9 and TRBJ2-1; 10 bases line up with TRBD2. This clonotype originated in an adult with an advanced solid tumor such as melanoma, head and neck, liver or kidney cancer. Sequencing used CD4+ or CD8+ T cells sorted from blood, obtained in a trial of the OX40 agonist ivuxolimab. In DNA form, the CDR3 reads TGTGCCAGCAGCGCAGGGACTAGCGAGAACAATGAGCAGTTCTTC. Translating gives CASSAGTSENNEQFF.